A single sample gave rise to the 9 T cell receptor beta chains below, sequenced in a study of cytomegalovirus exposure and HLA in healthy donors. Some clones are missing from TCRdb's copy, which holds only in-frame ones; the method was immunoSEQ multiplex PCR. The data hold just over 80,000 clones, with approximately 96% observed a single time. Material: PBMCs. The receptors here all came from a woman between 18 and 30 years old in good health and CMV-seronegative.

This chain links TRBV19 with TRBJ1-1; 10 nucleotides match TRBD1. The trim removed 9 bases at V and 4 bases at J, leaving 8 bases unmatched. Looked up from germline, CDR1 is LNHDA and CDR2 is SQIVND (reference sequence). The CDR3 has 14 residues. The CDR3 bases are TGTGCCAGCAGGACAGGGGGTCAGGGCACTGAAGCTTTCTTT. Residues: CASRTGGQGTEAFF.

This chain connects TRBV13 to TRBJ2-7; the D gene is possibly TRBD2 (7 bases). Per the germline V gene, CDR1 is PRHDT and CDR2 is FYEKMQ (reference sequence). The length of the CDR3 is 16 residues. Trimming left V 8 bases short and J 4 bases short, with 24 bases between. For the CDR3, the DNA is TGTGCCAGCGCGGGGGCGGGGGCGGGGTCGGTATACGAGCAGTACTTC. This gives the protein CASAGAGAGSVYEQYF.

The V and J genes are TRBV10-3 and TRBJ2-2; 11 bases are shared with TRBD2. Germline CDR1 and CDR2: ENHRY and SYGVKD. Germline trimming cut 6 bases from V and 3 bases from J; bases unmatched to any gene: 9. CDR3 length equals 17 residues. DNA for the CDR3: TGTGCCATCAGCCGCACTAGCGGGAGTGGGGACACCGGGGAGCTGTTTTTT. It specifies CAISRTSGSGDTGELFF.

This clone was recorded once. The chain joins TRBV18 to TRBJ2-2; D call uncertain. Germline loops: CDR1 KGHSH, CDR2 LQKENI. The V and J ends lost 3 bases and 0 bases respectively, with 5 bases between them. This CDR3 spans 14 amino acids. The chain's CDR3 is CASSPLSNTGELFF. The CDR3 DNA is TGTGCCAGCTCACCCCTCTCGAACACCGGGGAGCTGTTTTTT. Using reference TRBV18 and TRBJ2-2 for the parts outside the CDR3, the full variable domain is NAGVMQNPRHLVRRRGQEARLRCSPMKGHSHVYWYRQLPEEGLKFMVYLQKENIIDESGMPKERFSAEFPKEGPSILRIQQVVRGDSAAYFCASSPLSNTGELFFGEGSRLTVL.

The rearrangement uses TRBV19 and TRBJ2-5, with no clear D. The V end lost 1 base, the J end lost 1 base, and 7 bases lay between the germline ends. Germline loops: CDR1 LNHDA, CDR2 SQIVND (reference sequence). The length of the CDR3 is 14 residues. CDR3 in amino acids: CASSIAWSQETQYF. The DNA for the CDR3 is TGTGCCAGTAGTATAGCGTGGAGCCAAGAGACCCAGTACTTC. The entire variable domain, with the rest obtained from reference TRBV19 and TRBJ2-5, is as follows: DGGITQSPKYLFRKEGQNVTLSCEQNLNHDAMYWYRQDPGQGLRLIYYSQIVNDFQKGDIAEGYSVSREKKESFPLTVTSAQKNPTAFYLCASSIAWSQETQYFGPGTRLLVL.

J is TRBJ1-4 and V is TRBV6-6, with unresolved D. V shed 7 bases and J shed 3 bases, with 9 bases lying between them. The CDR3 extends over 13 amino acids. The germline V gene encodes CDR1 MNHNY and CDR2 SVGAGI (reference sequence). The CDR3 sequence is CASTLFPNEKLFF. DNA for the CDR3: TGTGCCAGCACCCTATTCCCTAATGAAAAACTGTTTTTT.

This clone was picked up one time. The V call is TRBV27, the J call TRBJ1-6; a weak D match, TRBD1 (5 bases). The CDR3 totals 14 residues. Germline V gene lookup returns CDR1 MNHEY and CDR2 SMNVEV (reference sequence). The V gene lost 2 bases and the J gene lost 6 bases, with 8 bases spanning the gap. CDR3 protein: CASSLVRVNSPLHF. The CDR3 DNA follows: TGTGCCAGCAGTTTAGTCAGGGTTAATTCACCCCTCCACTTT.

The chain uses TRBV29-1 and TRBJ2-7, with a tentative D call TRBD2 (6 bases). Deletions cut 5 bases from V and 3 bases from J, with 14 bases between. From germline, CDR1 is SQVTM and CDR2 ANQGSEA. The CDR3 has 13 amino acids. The CDR3 DNA reads as TGCAGCGTTTTTCTAGGAGGGAACTACGAGCAGTACTTC. Its translation: CSVFLGGNYEQYF.

This sequence joins TRBV7-6 and TRBJ2-2; 9 nucleotides match TRBD1. The CDR3 spans 17 residues. The germline CDR1 and CDR2 sequences are SGHVS and FNYEAQ. Trimming at V came to 1 base and at J to 3 bases, leaving 6 bases not matched to a gene. The CDR3 loop is CASSLGPGQGYTGELFF. The DNA of the CDR3 is TGTGCCAGCAGCTTAGGGCCGGGACAGGGTTACACCGGGGAGCTGTTTTTT.